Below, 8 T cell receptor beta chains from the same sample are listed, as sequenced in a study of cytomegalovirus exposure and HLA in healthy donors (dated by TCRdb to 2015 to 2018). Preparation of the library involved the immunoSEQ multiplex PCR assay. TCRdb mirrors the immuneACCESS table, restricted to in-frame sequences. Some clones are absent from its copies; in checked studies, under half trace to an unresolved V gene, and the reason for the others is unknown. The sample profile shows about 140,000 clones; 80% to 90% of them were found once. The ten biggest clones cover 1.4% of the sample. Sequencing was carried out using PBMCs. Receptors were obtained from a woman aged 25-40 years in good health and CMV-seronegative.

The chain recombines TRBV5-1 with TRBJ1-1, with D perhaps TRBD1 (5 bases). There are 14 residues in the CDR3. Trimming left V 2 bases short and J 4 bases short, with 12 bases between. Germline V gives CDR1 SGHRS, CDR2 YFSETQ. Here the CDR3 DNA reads TGCGCCAGCAGCTTAGACAGCTGGAGCACTGAAGCTTTCTTT. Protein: CASSLDSWSTEAFF.

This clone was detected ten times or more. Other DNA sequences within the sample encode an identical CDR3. The CDR3 DNA sequence: TGTGCCAGCAGCCCCCGTCCCGGGACAGGCGACTACGAGCAGTACTTC. Translation: CASSPRPGTGDYEQYF. V usage is TRBV6-6 and J usage is TRBJ2-7; 8 nucleotides align to TRBD1. Unmatched junction bases numbered 13, after V lost 6 bases and J lost 3 bases. CDR3 length: 16 amino acids. Germline loops: CDR1 MNHNY, CDR2 SVGAGI (reference sequence).

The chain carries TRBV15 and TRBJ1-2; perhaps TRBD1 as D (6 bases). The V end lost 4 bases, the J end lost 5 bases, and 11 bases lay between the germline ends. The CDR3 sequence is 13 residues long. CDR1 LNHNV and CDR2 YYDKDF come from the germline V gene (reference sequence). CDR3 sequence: CATSKDRAYGYTF. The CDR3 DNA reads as TGTGCCACCAGCAAGGACAGAGCTTATGGCTACACCTTC.

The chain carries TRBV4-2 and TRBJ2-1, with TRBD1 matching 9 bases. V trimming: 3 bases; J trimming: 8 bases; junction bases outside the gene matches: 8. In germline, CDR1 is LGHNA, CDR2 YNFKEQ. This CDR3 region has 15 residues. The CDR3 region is CASSQASGQGYEQFF. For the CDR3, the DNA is TGTGCCAGCAGCCAGGCCTCTGGACAGGGGTATGAGCAGTTCTTC.

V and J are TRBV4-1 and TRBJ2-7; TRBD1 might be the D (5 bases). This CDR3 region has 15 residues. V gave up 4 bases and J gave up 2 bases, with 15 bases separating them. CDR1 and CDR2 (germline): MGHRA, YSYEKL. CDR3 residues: CASSRSLQGTYEQYF. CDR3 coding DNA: TGCGCCAGCAGCCGTTCATTGCAGGGCACCTACGAGCAGTACTTC.

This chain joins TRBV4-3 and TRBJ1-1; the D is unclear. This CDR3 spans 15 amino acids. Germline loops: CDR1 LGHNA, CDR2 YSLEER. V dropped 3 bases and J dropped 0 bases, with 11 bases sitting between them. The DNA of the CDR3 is TGCGCCAGCAGCCATTCAGTTATTCTGAACACTGAAGCTTTCTTT. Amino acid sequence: CASSHSVILNTEAFF.

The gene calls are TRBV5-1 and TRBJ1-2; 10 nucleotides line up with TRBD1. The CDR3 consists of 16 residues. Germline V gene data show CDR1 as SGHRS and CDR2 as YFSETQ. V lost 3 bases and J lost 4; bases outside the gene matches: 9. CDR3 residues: CASSSTGGRLTYGYTF. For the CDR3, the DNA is TGCGCCAGCAGCTCGACAGGGGGCCGGCTCACCTATGGCTACACCTTC.

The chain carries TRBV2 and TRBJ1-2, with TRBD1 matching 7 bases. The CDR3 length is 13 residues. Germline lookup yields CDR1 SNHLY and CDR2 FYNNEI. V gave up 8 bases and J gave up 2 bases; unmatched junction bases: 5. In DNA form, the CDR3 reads TGTGCCAGCGGCGGGGACAGAAACTATGGCTACACCTTC. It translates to CASGGDRNYGYTF.